A few counts support the clone carrying this T cell receptor beta chain. The antigen remains unidentified. These data come from a study of OX40 agonist ivuxolimab in advanced cancers. Whole-study context: Patients in dose escalation had liver, melanoma, kidney or head and neck cancers.

TCRdb's copy holds only in-frame clones and misses some; the assay was immunoSEQ multiplex PCR. The sample yields 70,000 to 80,000 clones, around 87% seen once. V lost 6 bases, J lost 3 bases, and 19 bases lay in between. The CDR3 is made up of 15 amino acids. Per the germline V gene, CDR1 is SGHKS and CDR2 is YYEKEE (reference sequence). Study findings and constraints: Some patients without response likewise showed low normalized clonal expansion. The average count of expanded clones was higher among CD8+ T cells than among CD4+.

The source is an adult with an advanced solid tumor such as melanoma, head and neck, liver or kidney cancer. The chain employs TRBV5-5 and TRBJ2-7; D is perhaps TRBD2 (6 bases). Sequenced material: CD4+ or CD8+ T cells sorted from blood, taken in a trial of the OX40 agonist ivuxolimab. The CDR3 is CASTHGGSAIYEQYF. DNA for the CDR3: TGTGCCAGCACCCACGGGGGTAGCGCGATCTACGAGCAGTACTTC.